This T cell receptor beta chain comes out of a study of blood T cell repertoires in COVID-19. About the study: The United States, Italy and Spain were the sources of the acute and convalescent COVID-19 samples.

There are 15 residues in the CDR3. J gave up 6 bases and V 4 bases, and 10 bases lay outside the gene matches. Germline CDR1 reads SGHRS; CDR2 reads YFSETQ. The protocol was immunoSEQ multiplex PCR, while the TCRdb copy is restricted to in-frame clones and leaves out a portion. Among about 140,000 clones listed, 70% to 90% were seen once. The sequence derives from a woman aged 80 or older with acute or convalescent COVID-19. Source material: peripheral blood. The chain is built from TRBV5-1 and TRBJ1-5; TRBD1 aligns across 7 bases. CDR3 protein: CASSEQGKEGQPQHF. CDR3 nucleotide sequence: TGCGCCAGCAGCGAACAGGGGAAGGAGGGTCAGCCCCAGCATTTT.